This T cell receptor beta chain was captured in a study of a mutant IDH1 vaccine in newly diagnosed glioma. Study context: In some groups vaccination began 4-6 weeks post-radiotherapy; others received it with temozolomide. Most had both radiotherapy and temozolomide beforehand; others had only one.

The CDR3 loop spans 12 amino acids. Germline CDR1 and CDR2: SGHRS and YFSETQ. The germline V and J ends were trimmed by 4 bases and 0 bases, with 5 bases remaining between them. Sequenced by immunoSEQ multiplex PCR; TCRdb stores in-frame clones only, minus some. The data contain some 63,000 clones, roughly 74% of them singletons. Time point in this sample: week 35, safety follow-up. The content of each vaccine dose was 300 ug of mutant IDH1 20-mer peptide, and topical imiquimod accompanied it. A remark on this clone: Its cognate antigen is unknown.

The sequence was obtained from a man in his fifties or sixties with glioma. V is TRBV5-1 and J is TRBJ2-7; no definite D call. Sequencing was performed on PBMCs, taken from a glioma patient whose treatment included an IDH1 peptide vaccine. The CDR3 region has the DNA TGCGCCAGCAGCGGCGGCTCCTACGAGCAGTACTTC. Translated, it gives CASSGGSYEQYF.